Sequencing of this TCR beta chain was carried out in a study of T-cell memory formation after mild COVID-19. Study information: Among the donors, TCR clusters were largely specific to each donor.

V dropped 5 bases and J dropped 0 bases, with 18 bases sitting between them. CDR1 is SEHNR, CDR2 FQNEAQ, per germline (reference sequence). This CDR3 has 17 residues. General study points: Clones shrinking from day 15 to 85 showed even CD4/CD8 mixes; later expanders tilted CD4+.

Constant-segment primers and 5'RACE yielded cDNA libraries for TCR alpha and TCR beta, each carrying sample barcodes and UMIs. TCRdb recomputed calls from the 5' RACE reads with MiXCR, one row per CDR3 protein. The sample lists about 500,000 distinct CDR3 sequences, 20% occurring once. This clonotype was counted only a few times. The antigen is not known. The rearrangement links TRBV7-9 to TRBJ2-3; D perhaps matches TRBD2 (5 bases). Sequenced sample: PBMCs or a T cell subset sorted from them (not recorded which). The sequence was obtained from an adult woman who had mild COVID-19 (a few samples of this study predate the infection). Cell type and time point are not known. The chain's CDR3 is CASSPSLGSESTDTQYF. The DNA for the CDR3 is TGTGCCAGCAGCCCATCCCTGGGTAGCGAGAGCACAGATACGCAGTATTTT.